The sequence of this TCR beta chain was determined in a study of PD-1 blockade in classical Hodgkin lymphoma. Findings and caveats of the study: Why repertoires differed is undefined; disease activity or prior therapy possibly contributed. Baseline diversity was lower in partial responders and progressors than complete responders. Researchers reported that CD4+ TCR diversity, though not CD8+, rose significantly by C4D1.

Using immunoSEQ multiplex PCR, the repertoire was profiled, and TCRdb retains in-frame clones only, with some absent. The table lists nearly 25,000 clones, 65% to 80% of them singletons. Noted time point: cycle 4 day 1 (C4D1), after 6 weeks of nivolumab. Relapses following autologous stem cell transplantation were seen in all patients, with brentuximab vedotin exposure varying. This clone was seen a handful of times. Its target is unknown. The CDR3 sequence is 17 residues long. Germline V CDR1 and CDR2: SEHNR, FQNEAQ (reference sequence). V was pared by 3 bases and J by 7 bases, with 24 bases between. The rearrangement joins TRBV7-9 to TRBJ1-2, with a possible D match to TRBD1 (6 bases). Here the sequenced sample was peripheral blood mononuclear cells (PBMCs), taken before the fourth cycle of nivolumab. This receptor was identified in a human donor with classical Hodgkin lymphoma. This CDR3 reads CASSFPTTTGTYAGYTF. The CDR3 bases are TGTGCCAGCAGCTTTCCCACCACTACAGGGACCTATGCTGGCTACACCTTC.